One and the same sample provided the 25 T cell receptor beta chains below, sequenced in a study of blood T cell repertoires in COVID-19. TCRdb's copy holds only in-frame clones and misses some; the assay was immunoSEQ multiplex PCR. Of about 430,000 clones in the sample, approximately 90% were seen once. Sequencing used peripheral blood. These receptors were obtained from a man younger than 35 with COVID-19, enrolled during active disease.

In this sample, this clone turned up a few times. The chain joins TRBV20-1 to TRBJ1-2; tentatively, D is TRBD1 (5 bases). This CDR3 comprises 11 residues. V lost 7 bases, J lost 8 bases, and 14 bases lay in between. CDR1 and CDR2 from the germline V gene are DFQATT and SNEGSKA (reference sequence). CDR3 coding DNA: TGCAGTGTTGACAGTGTGGGAGGCTACACCTTC. This translates into CSVDSVGGYTF.

The V call is TRBV19, the J call TRBJ2-7, with 7 bases that match TRBD1. The germline CDR1 and CDR2 sequences are LNHDA and SQIVND (reference sequence). This CDR3 is 13 amino acids long. V dropped 8 bases and J dropped 3; count of bases not matched to a gene: 7. CDR3 nucleotides: TGTGCCAGTGCCTCGGGACAGAGCTACGAGCAGTACTTC. Protein product: CASASGQSYEQYF.

The chain employs TRBV11-3 and TRBJ1-2; 8 nucleotides match TRBD1. J lost 6 bases, V lost 0 bases, and 6 bases had no gene match. The CDR3 has 15 residues. Germline V gives CDR1 SGHNT, CDR2 YENEEA. In DNA form, the CDR3 reads TGTGCCAGCAGCTTAGACCGGGACAGGCCAGATGGCTACACCTTC. Translating it yields CASSLDRDRPDGYTF.

The J gene is TRBJ2-7, the V gene TRBV27, with 10 bases aligning to TRBD2. V was clipped by 5 bases and J by 3 bases; unmatched bases: 10. Germline V gene sequence: CDR1 MNHEY, CDR2 SMNVEV (reference sequence). The CDR3 is made up of 16 amino acids. The CDR3 DNA reads TGTGCCAGCAGTCCCGGATTAGCGGGGGGAATCTACGAGCAGTACTTC. Its protein is CASSPGLAGGIYEQYF.

This clone has a handful of counts. This sequence joins TRBV6-1 and TRBJ1-2; 9 nucleotides match TRBD1. This CDR3 comprises 15 residues. CDR1 MNHNS and CDR2 SASEGT come from the germline V gene. Trimming took 2 bases from V and 3 from J; bases not matched to a gene: 4. The CDR3: CASSEMGDRDYGYTF. CDR3 nucleotide sequence: TGTGCCAGCAGTGAAATGGGGGACAGGGACTATGGCTACACCTTC.

The V gene is TRBV5-1, the J gene TRBJ2-7; D might be TRBD2 (5 bases). V lost 3 bases and J lost 6, with 13 bases in between. The germline V gene has CDR1 SGHRS and CDR2 YFSETQ. This CDR3 has 13 residues. The CDR3 spells CASSWSLASEQYF. In DNA, the CDR3 is TGCGCCAGCAGCTGGAGCTTAGCGTCCGAGCAGTACTTC.

This sequence joins TRBV3-1 (or the pseudogene TRBV3-2) and TRBJ2-3; 7 positions agree with TRBD1. Per germline, CDR1 LGHDT and CDR2 YNNKEL (reference sequence). The CDR3 covers 15 residues. The V and J ends lost 4 bases and 1 base, in that order; junction bases with no gene match: 5. CDR3 sequence reads: CASSLLGGGTDTQYF. CDR3 nucleotide sequence: TGTGCCAGCAGCCTCCTAGGGGGCGGCACAGATACGCAGTATTTT.

This clone was found once. This rearrangement joins TRBV5-4 to TRBJ2-3, with D perhaps matching TRBD1 (6 bases). Germline assignment: CDR1 SGHNT and CDR2 YYREEE (reference sequence). Trimming stripped 5 bases from V and 5 bases from J, with 12 bases between. The CDR3 is made up of 13 amino acids. The CDR3 DNA is TGTGCCAGCAGGGAGACAGGTCAAGATACGCAGTATTTT. Protein: CASRETGQDTQYF.

V is TRBV29-1 and J is TRBJ1-1, with D possibly TRBD1 on 5 matching bases. Germline CDR1 SQVTM, CDR2 ANQGSEA. The CDR3 length is 12 residues. The V end lost 7 bases, the J end lost 8 bases, and 17 bases lay between the germline ends. CDR3 sequence reads: CSGRRAGLEAFF. CDR3 sequence (DNA): TGCAGCGGACGCAGGGCAGGTCTCGAAGCTTTCTTT.

This rearrangement joins TRBV2 to TRBJ1-2, with D tentatively TRBD1 (6 bases). Trimming shortened V by 3 bases and J by 2 bases, and 10 bases separated the two germline ends. This CDR3 comprises 14 residues. The germline V gene encodes CDR1 SNHLY and CDR2 FYNNEI. The CDR3 DNA sequence: TGTGCCAGCAGTGACTGGGGGCGAAACTATGGCTACACCTTC. This sequence encodes CASSDWGRNYGYTF.

The chain is built from TRBV7-9 and TRBJ1-3; unclear D gene. The CDR3 loop spans 17 amino acids. CDR1 SEHNR and CDR2 FQNEAQ come from the germline V gene (reference sequence). The V end lost 1 base, the J end lost 0 bases, and 13 bases lay between the germline ends. Written as DNA, the CDR3 is TGTGCCAGCAGCTTAGGAGTGAGCTCCTACTCTGGAAACACCATATATTTT. It codes for CASSLGVSSYSGNTIYF.

The chain uses TRBV2 and TRBJ2-7; TRBD2 might be the D (6 bases). CDR3 length: 13 amino acids. The V and J ends lost 6 bases and 6 bases respectively, with 15 bases between them. The germline V gene has CDR1 SNHLY and CDR2 FYNNEI. The CDR3 nucleotides are TGTGCCAGCAGGAACCGGGAGATCGGCGAGCAGTACTTC. It yields the protein CASRNREIGEQYF.

V and J are TRBV7-8 and TRBJ1-1; a weak D match, TRBD1 (5 bases). Deletions cut 2 bases from V and 4 bases from J, with 17 bases between. Germline V gene lookup returns CDR1 SGHVS and CDR2 FQNEAQ. There are 16 residues in the CDR3. CDR3 nucleotide sequence: TGTGCCAGCAGCTTAAGGACAAGGATACTCTTCACTGAAGCTTTCTTT. Translated: CASSLRTRILFTEAFF.

This rearrangement joins TRBV5-4 to TRBJ2-1; 15 nucleotides agree with TRBD2. The CDR3 loop spans 15 amino acids. After removal of 4 bases from V and 8 bases from J, the junction contained 4 bases not matched to a gene. The germline V gene encodes CDR1 SGHNT and CDR2 YYREEE (reference sequence). The CDR3 region has the DNA TGTGCCAGCAGCACGGGACTAGCGGGAGGTTATGAGCAGTTCTTC. It encodes CASSTGLAGGYEQFF.

This clone was detected many times. The rearrangement joins TRBV15 to TRBJ2-2; TRBD2 matches at 11 bases. The CDR3 is 18 amino acids. V was clipped by 0 bases and J by 2 bases; unmatched bases: 5. Germline loops: CDR1 LNHNV, CDR2 YYDKDF (reference sequence). In nucleotides, the CDR3 is TGTGCCACCAGCAGAGATTGGGGACTAGCGGATAACACCGGGGAGCTGTTTTTT. Protein product: CATSRDWGLADNTGELFF.

This clone is a singleton in its sample. The V call is TRBV20-1, the J call TRBJ2-5, with 7 bases fitting TRBD1. Trimming removed 3 bases from V and 5 bases from J; junction bases left unmatched: 6. There are 13 residues in the CDR3. Per germline, CDR1 DFQATT and CDR2 SNEGSKA (reference sequence). Written as DNA, the CDR3 is TGCAGTGCTAGTGCCACAGGGGTCGAGACCCAGTACTTC. Encoded protein: CSASATGVETQYF.

This clone was seen a single time. CDR3 in DNA: TGCGCCAGCAGCTTGGGACTACTCTACGAGCAGTACTTC. Its translation is CASSLGLLYEQYF. The gene calls are TRBV5-1 and TRBJ2-7; D may be TRBD2 (5 bases). CDR3 length equals 13 residues. The germline CDR1 and CDR2 sequences are SGHRS and YFSETQ. V was shortened by 0 bases and J by 3 bases, with 7 bases between the two germline ends.

In nucleotides, the CDR3 is TGTGCCAGCAGTGACCCACAGGACAGGTCCTTCTCTGGAAACACCATATATTTT. Its protein is CASSDPQDRSFSGNTIYF. The chain links TRBV25-1 to TRBJ1-3; TRBD1 matches 7 bases. The CDR3 totals 18 residues. The trim removed 3 bases at V and 0 bases at J, leaving 11 bases unmatched. Germline CDR1 MGHDK, CDR2 SYGVNS.

The chain recombines TRBV19 with TRBJ2-3; 11 bases map to TRBD1. V dropped 5 bases and J dropped 3; count of bases not matched to a gene: 4. There are 15 residues in the CDR3. The germline gives CDR1 LNHDA, CDR2 SQIVND (reference sequence). Here the CDR3 reads CASSGQGARTDTQYF. CDR3 sequence (DNA): TGTGCCAGTAGTGGACAGGGGGCTAGGACAGATACGCAGTATTTT.

The V gene is TRBV5-1, the J gene TRBJ1-5, with a possible D match to TRBD1 (6 bases). The CDR3 is 15 residues long. V was pared by 0 bases and J by 4 bases, with 11 bases between. Germline loops: CDR1 SGHRS, CDR2 YFSETQ. The CDR3 DNA reads as TGCGCCAGCAGCTTGGGGGCGACAGGAAATCAGCCCCAGCATTTT. It codes for CASSLGATGNQPQHF.

This sequence joins TRBV3-1 (or the pseudogene TRBV3-2) and TRBJ1-2; TRBD1 matches at 12 bases. Looked up from germline, CDR1 is LGHDT and CDR2 is YNNKEL (reference sequence). The V segment lost 0 bases and the J segment 4 bases; nucleotides outside the gene matches: 9. The CDR3 is 18 residues long. The CDR3 protein is CASSQDRPGQGAAYGYTF. For the CDR3, the DNA is TGTGCCAGCAGCCAAGATCGCCCGGGACAGGGGGCCGCCTATGGCTACACCTTC.

The chain joins TRBV2 to TRBJ2-2; D is unresolved. Trimming cost V 3 bases and J 6 bases, with 5 bases left between them. Germline loops: CDR1 SNHLY, CDR2 FYNNEI. This CDR3 has 12 amino acids. The CDR3 region is CASSDFAGELFF. The CDR3 nucleotides are TGTGCCAGCAGTGATTTCGCCGGGGAGCTGTTTTTT.

In DNA form, the CDR3 reads TGTGCCAGTAGTTACCGCGCCTCCGGGACAGCCGACTACGAGCAGTACTTC. It specifies CASSYRASGTADYEQYF. This rearrangement joins TRBV19 to TRBJ2-7; TRBD1 matches at 7 bases. Germline-derived CDR1 and CDR2 are LNHDA and SQIVND (reference sequence). The CDR3 totals 17 residues. Trimming at V came to 5 bases and at J to 3 bases, leaving 16 bases not matched to a gene.

The gene calls are TRBV18 and TRBJ2-7; 11 bases are shared with TRBD2. Germline V gives CDR1 KGHSH, CDR2 LQKENI. The CDR3 sequence is 14 residues long. V shed 6 bases and J 3 bases; nucleotides not matched to a gene: 4. The CDR3 spells CASSPGLAGYEQYF. For the CDR3, the DNA is TGTGCCAGCTCGCCCGGACTAGCGGGCTACGAGCAGTACTTC. The full variable domain, completed using reference TRBV18 and TRBJ2-7, is NAGVMQNPRHLVRRRGQEARLRCSPMKGHSHVYWYRQLPEEGLKFMVYLQKENIIDESGMPKERFSAEFPKEGPSILRIQQVVRGDSAAYFCASSPGLAGYEQYFGPGTRLTVT.

The chain carries TRBV7-2 and TRBJ1-5; 8 positions agree with TRBD1. V was clipped by 5 bases and J by 6 bases; unmatched bases: 9. There are 15 residues in the CDR3. Germline CDR1 reads SGHTA; CDR2 reads FQGNSA. CDR3 loop: CASSPGGFVVQPQHF. CDR3 bases: TGTGCCAGCAGCCCAGGGGGCTTTGTCGTTCAGCCCCAGCATTTT.